Listed here are 17 T cell receptor beta chains from one sample, sequenced in a study of vaccination effects on CD4 cells after COVID-19. The ViraFEST assay expanded antigen-specific CD4+ T cells with viral peptide pools before sequencing. Investigators separated out CD4+ T cells once more than nine days of culture had passed. Nucleocapsid antibodies stayed negative before and after vaccination, showing no earlier SARS-CoV-2 infection. These receptors have no identified antigens. Assay: immunoSEQ multiplex PCR; the TCRdb copy retains only in-frame clones and omits some. The sample lists 50,000 or so clones, nearly 80% occurring once. The sequencing used CD4+ T cells from PBMCs cultured with HCoV-OC43 spike peptides, collected before COVID-19 vaccination. Stated subset: HCoV-OC43 spike overlapping peptide pool stimulation. The origin of the receptors is a human donor who received a COVID-19 vaccine.

The rearrangement uses TRBV10-2 and TRBJ1-2, with TRBD1 matching over 9 bases. The CDR3 extends over 13 amino acids. V dropped 7 bases and J dropped 2; count of bases not matched to a gene: 2. Germline lookup yields CDR1 WSHSY and CDR2 SAAADI. The CDR3 bases are TGCGCCAGCAATGGACAGGGGAACTATGGCTACACCTTC. It is translated as CASNGQGNYGYTF.

The gene calls are TRBV15 and TRBJ2-5; the match to TRBD1 covers 9 bases. Germline lookup yields CDR1 LNHNV and CDR2 YYDKDF (reference sequence). With V trimmed by 0 bases and J by 5 bases, 7 bases remained unmatched. This CDR3 has 16 residues. The CDR3 DNA follows: TGTGCCACCAGCAGAGAGATTACAGGGGGCGGCGAGACCCAGTACTTC. Translation: CATSREITGGGETQYF.

Turning to this clone: Without the conserved terminal phenylalanine or tryptophan, this CDR3 likely stems from a read error. The limits of the CDR3 on the DNA are not certain, so only TCRdb's listed CDR3 is given. The chain links TRBV6-1 to TRBJ1-1. The CDR3 has 12 residues if both end residues are counted. Looked up from germline, CDR1 is MNHNS and CDR2 is SASEGT. The CDR3 protein is CASSSPGRTPVS.

The chain is built from TRBV5-1 and TRBJ1-1, with D possibly TRBD1 on 6 matching bases. V lost 2 bases, J lost 4 bases, and 15 bases lay in between. CDR1 and CDR2 (germline): SGHRS, YFSETQ. This CDR3 contains 15 residues. The CDR3 bases are TGCGCCAGCAGCTTCGCGGGGGCCACGGGCACTGAAGCTTTCTTT. This encodes CASSFAGATGTEAFF.

The V call is TRBV7-9, the J call TRBJ2-1; no firm D call. V lost 5 bases, J lost 5 bases, and 13 bases lay in between. Germline V gene sequence: CDR1 SEHNR, CDR2 FQNEAQ (reference sequence). The CDR3 sequence is 14 residues long. This CDR3 is CASSQIAEDNEQFF. CDR3 in DNA: TGTGCCAGCAGCCAAATTGCTGAGGACAATGAGCAGTTCTTC.

This chain uses TRBV7-9 with TRBJ2-2, with 9 bases that match TRBD1. After removal of 5 bases from V and 0 bases from J, the junction contained 7 bases not matched to a gene. The germline V gene has CDR1 SEHNR and CDR2 FQNEAQ (reference sequence). The CDR3 consists of 17 residues. The CDR3 region has the DNA TGTGCCAGCAGCGCCCGAACAGGGGGCGCGAACACCGGGGAGCTGTTTTTT. Amino acids: CASSARTGGANTGELFF.

The gene calls are TRBV14 and TRBJ2-3; TRBD1 matches 7 bases. The germline CDR1 and CDR2 sequences are SGHDN and FVKESK. J was trimmed by 3 bases and V by 3 bases; bases with no gene match: 3. This CDR3 is 14 amino acids long. As DNA, the CDR3 is TGTGCCAGCAGCCACCCGGGACAGACAGATACGCAGTATTTT. Translation gives CASSHPGQTDTQYF.

This chain uses TRBV6-4 with TRBJ2-4; D remains ambiguous. The germline gives CDR1 MRHNA, CDR2 SNTAGT. The CDR3 length is 14 residues. Trimming removed 4 bases from V and 9 bases from J, with 16 bases in between. CDR3 in DNA: TGTGCCAGCAGTGCCTCCTCGGCTGGGCGCATTCAGTACTTC. Translation: CASSASSAGRIQYF.

This clone appeared a single time. The chain links TRBV5-5 to TRBJ2-1, with 11 bases identical to TRBD2. The CDR3 totals 18 residues. With 4 bases clipped from V and 4 bases from J, the junction kept 13 bases outside the gene matches. The germline CDR1 and CDR2 sequences are SGHKS and YYEKEE (reference sequence). The CDR3 region is CASSPLLAGGLGYNEQFF. CDR3 DNA sequence: TGTGCCAGCAGCCCCCTGCTAGCGGGGGGTCTCGGATACAATGAGCAGTTCTTC.

This rearrangement joins TRBV5-6 to TRBJ1-4, with unresolved D. Germline V CDR1 and CDR2: SGHDT, YYEEEE. The CDR3 is made up of 16 amino acids. V dropped 1 base and J dropped 7 bases, with 17 bases sitting between them. The CDR3 reads CASSLYGVAGTEKLFF. The CDR3 DNA is TGTGCCAGCAGCTTGTATGGGGTAGCTGGTACTGAAAAACTGTTTTTT. Complete variable domain (other parts from reference TRBV5-6 and TRBJ1-4): DAGVTQSPTHLIKTRGQQVTLRCSPKSGHDTVSWYQQALGQGPQFIFQYYEEEERQRGNFPDRFSGHQFPNYSSELNVNALLLGDSALYLCASSLYGVAGTEKLFFGSGTQLSVL.

This clone appeared a few times. Here the CDR3 reads CASSRGFIVGGSQPQHF. The CDR3 DNA sequence: TGTGCCAGCAGCCGGGGGTTTATAGTAGGGGGTTCTCAGCCCCAGCATTTT. The chain joins TRBV7-6 to TRBJ1-5, with TRBD1 as a possible D gene (6 bases). The CDR3 is made up of 17 amino acids. Trimming removed 5 bases at V and 6 bases at J, with 23 bases between. Germline-derived CDR1 and CDR2 are SGHVS and FNYEAQ.

CDR3 sequence: CAWSRTGRETQYF. CDR3 DNA: TGTGCCTGGAGCAGGACAGGGAGGGAGACCCAGTACTTC. The V call is TRBV30, the J call TRBJ2-5; 8 positions match TRBD1. CDR1 and CDR2 (germline): GTSNPN, SVGIG (reference sequence). The CDR3 is 13 amino acids. Unmatched junction bases numbered 5, after V lost 3 bases and J lost 5 bases.

The V call is TRBV2, the J call TRBJ2-5, with D perhaps TRBD1 (6 bases). Between the trimmed V and J ends, which lost 4 bases and 2 bases, there was a span of 14 bases. Germline values: CDR1 SNHLY, CDR2 FYNNEI. This CDR3 has 15 amino acids. CDR3 loop: CASSALGTLQETQYF. The CDR3 DNA reads as TGTGCCAGCAGTGCATTAGGGACATTACAAGAGACCCAGTACTTC.

The chain employs TRBV6-5 and TRBJ2-7; 11 bases agree with TRBD1. The CDR3 spans 15 residues. Germline V CDR1 and CDR2: MNHEY, SVGAGI. V was pared by 6 bases and J by 4 bases, with 8 bases of the junction left unmatched. The CDR3 protein is CASRVTGTGGYEQYV. The DNA of the CDR3 is TGTGCCAGCAGAGTTACCGGGACAGGGGGGTACGAGCAGTACGTC.

This clone was seen a single time. The chain is built from TRBV11-3 and TRBJ2-3; TRBD1 matches at 8 bases. This CDR3 spans 15 amino acids. Trimming took 6 bases from V and 2 from J; bases not matched to a gene: 7. Germline lookup yields CDR1 SGHNT and CDR2 YENEEA. CDR3 sequence reads: CASRDRDRHTDTQYF. CDR3 bases: TGTGCCAGCAGGGACCGGGACAGGCACACAGATACGCAGTATTTT.

The rearrangement uses TRBV6-6 and TRBJ2-6; 9 bases map to TRBD1. This CDR3 region has 17 residues. CDR1 MNHNY and CDR2 SVGAGI come from the germline V gene (reference sequence). J was trimmed by 3 bases and V by 5 bases; bases with no gene match: 8. The DNA for the CDR3 is TGTGCCAGCAGTCACCCGGGACAGGGCTATGGGGCCAACGTCCTGACTTTC. This gives the protein CASSHPGQGYGANVLTF.

This clone appeared a single time. The chain uses TRBV28 and TRBJ1-2; tentatively, D is TRBD1 (6 bases). The length of the CDR3 is 15 residues. V shed 6 bases and J shed 0 bases, with 14 bases lying between them. Germline V lookup: CDR1 MDHEN, CDR2 SYDVKM. The CDR3 reads CASSRGDITNYGYTF. CDR3 in DNA: TGTGCCAGCAGCCGGGGGGACATAACTAACTATGGCTACACCTTC.